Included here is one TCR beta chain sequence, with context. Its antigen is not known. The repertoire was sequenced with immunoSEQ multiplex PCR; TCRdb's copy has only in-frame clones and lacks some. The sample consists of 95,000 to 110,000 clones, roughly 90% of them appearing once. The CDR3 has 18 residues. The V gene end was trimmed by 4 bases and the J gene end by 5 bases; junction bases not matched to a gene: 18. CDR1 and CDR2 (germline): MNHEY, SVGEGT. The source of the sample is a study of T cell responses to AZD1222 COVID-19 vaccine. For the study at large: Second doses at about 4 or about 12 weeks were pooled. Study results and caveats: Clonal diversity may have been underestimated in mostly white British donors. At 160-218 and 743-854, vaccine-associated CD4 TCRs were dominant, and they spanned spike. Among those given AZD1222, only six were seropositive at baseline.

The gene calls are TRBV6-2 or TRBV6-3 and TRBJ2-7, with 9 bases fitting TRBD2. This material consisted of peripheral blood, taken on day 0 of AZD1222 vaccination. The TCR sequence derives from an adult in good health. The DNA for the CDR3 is TGTGCCAGCAGTTTTCAACCACAACTAGCGGGTATGTTCCACGAGCAGTACTTC. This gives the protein CASSFQPQLAGMFHEQYF.